The TCR beta chain described here comes from a study of neurological immune-mediated disorders. TCRdb independently ran MiXCR on the 5' RACE reads; one entry per CDR3 protein. The sample carries about 52,000 distinct CDR3 sequences, about 4.1% recorded once. This clonotype was counted at least ten times. The receptor's source is a man aged 55 to 70 with multiple sclerosis. Sequenced material: PBMCs.

CDR3 DNA: TGCAGTGCTAGTGAACAGGGGGGAAATTCACCCCTCCACTTT. It translates to CSASEQGGNSPLHF. The chain links TRBV20-1 to TRBJ1-6, with 8 bases matching TRBD1. The CDR3 covers 14 residues. The V gene's germline CDR1 is DFQATT and CDR2 SNEGSKA (reference sequence). Trimming cost V 3 bases and J 7 bases; bases outside gene matches: 5.